This record concerns one T cell receptor beta chain sequence. Other DNA sequences in the sample encode the same CDR3. This specimen comes from a study of blood T cell repertoires in COVID-19. Background on the study: Samples came from the United States, Italy and Spain, spanning acute and convalescent COVID-19. Sample material is recorded as cDNA or gDNA derived from T cells, B-cell-depleted T cells, or PBMCs.

The authors' processing: It was from reference gene primer amplification that nucleated cell counts were estimated. Assay: immunoSEQ multiplex PCR; the TCRdb copy retains only in-frame clones and omits some. V and J calls and clone size follow that table, whereas D and trimming were derived from the DNA. This sample carries roughly 240,000 clones, approximately 82% of them seen once, and the ten largest clones take over 2%. V lost 5 bases, J lost 1 base, and 5 bases lay in between. Looked up from germline, CDR1 is SGHTA and CDR2 is FQGNSA. This CDR3 is built from 12 residues. The sequencing sample was made of peripheral blood. The chain couples TRBV7-2 to TRBJ1-1; no definite D call. The receptor was derived from a man aged 40-49 years who had recovered from COVID-19. CDR3 bases: TGTGCCAGCAGCCCTCGGAACACTGAAGCTTTCTTT. This codes for CASSPRNTEAFF.